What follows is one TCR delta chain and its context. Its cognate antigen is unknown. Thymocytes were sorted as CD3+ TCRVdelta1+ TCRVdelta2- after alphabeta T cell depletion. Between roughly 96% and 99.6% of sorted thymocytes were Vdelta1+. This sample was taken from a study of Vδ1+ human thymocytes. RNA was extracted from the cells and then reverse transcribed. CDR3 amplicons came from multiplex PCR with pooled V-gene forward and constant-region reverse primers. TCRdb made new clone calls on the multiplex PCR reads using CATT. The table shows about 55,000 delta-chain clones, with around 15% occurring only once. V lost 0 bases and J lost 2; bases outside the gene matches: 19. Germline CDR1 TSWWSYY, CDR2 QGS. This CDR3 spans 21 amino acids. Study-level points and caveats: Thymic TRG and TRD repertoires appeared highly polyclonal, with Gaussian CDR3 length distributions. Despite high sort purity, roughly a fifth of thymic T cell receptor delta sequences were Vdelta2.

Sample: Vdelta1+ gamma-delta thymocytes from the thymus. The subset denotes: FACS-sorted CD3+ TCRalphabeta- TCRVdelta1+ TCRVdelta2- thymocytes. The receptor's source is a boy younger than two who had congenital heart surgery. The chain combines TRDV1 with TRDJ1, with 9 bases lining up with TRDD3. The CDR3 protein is CALGELETWPGDTNCTDKLIF. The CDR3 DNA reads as TGTGCTCTTGGGGAACTGGAAACCTGGCCTGGGGATACGAATTGTACCGATAAACTCATCTTT.